Listed below are T cell receptor beta chains from one sample, sequenced in a study of T cell responses to AZD1222 COVID-19 vaccine. Measured with immunoSEQ multiplex PCR; TCRdb has only the in-frame clones, and not every one. Among 150,000 or so clones, roughly 94% were seen once, and the ten largest hold 4% to 5.5%. The sample consisted of peripheral blood, taken 28 days after the second AZD1222 dose. Receptor source: an adult who received the AZD1222 COVID-19 vaccine. CDR3s include the opening cysteine and the closing phenylalanine or tryptophan. The D gene is left open where the match is weak. Clone sizes are given selectively: once, few, many, or a class where the clone is expanded.

size	V	J	D	DNA	CDR3
.	TRBV9	TRBJ2-1	.	TGTGCCAGCAGCGTATCCAGCGCCCCTAGGGGTGAGCAGTTCTTC	CASSVSSAPRGEQFF
.	TRBV6-2/TRBV6-3	TRBJ1-4	.	TGTGCCAGCAGTTACTCGAGTGAAAAACTGTTTTTT	CASSYSSEKLFF
.	TRBV15	TRBJ2-7	.	TGTGCCACCAGTCTCACATTAGGATCCTACGAGCAGTACTTC	CATSLTLGSYEQYF
.	TRBV25-1	TRBJ1-2	.	TGTGCCAGCAGTGCCGTAAGGAGAGGATTTCCGAATTGCTATGGCTACACCTTC	CASSAVRRGFPNCYGYTF
.	TRBV2	TRBJ2-1	.	TGTGCCAGCCTTTGGAACAATGAGCAGTTCTTC	CASLWNNEQFF
.	TRBV9	TRBJ1-3	.	TGTGCCAGCAGCGTAGGGCAGGTTGACACCATATATTTT	CASSVGQVDTIYF
.	TRBV6-6	TRBJ2-6	TRBD1	TGTGCCAGCAGTATGGACAGGGCTGGGGCCAACGTCCTGACTTTC	CASSMDRAGANVLTF
.	TRBV2	TRBJ2-1	TRBD2	TGTGCCAGCAGTGATAGCGGGAGTGTCTACAATGAGCAGTTCTTC	CASSDSGSVYNEQFF
.	TRBV12-5	TRBJ1-4	.	TGTGCTAGTGCATTACGGGGGCAGACTAATGAAAAACTGTTTTTT	CASALRGQTNEKLFF
.	TRBV9	TRBJ1-1	.	TGTGCCAGCAGCGGGGGGACTCATTATTTAGCTTTCTTT	CASSGGTHYLAFF
.	TRBV29-1	TRBJ2-5	.	TGCAGCGTTGGGGGTTCCGCTTCGTACCAAGAGACCCAGTACTTC	CSVGGSASYQETQYF
.	TRBV5-1	TRBJ2-7	.	TGCGCCAGCAGCTTTGTCGGGTCCTCCTACGAGCAGTACTTC	CASSFVGSSYEQYF
.	TRBV6-5	TRBJ1-2	.	TGTGCCAGCAGTTACGGGCTGAGCTATGGCTACACCTTC	CASSYGLSYGYTF
once	TRBV27	TRBJ2-7	.	TGTGCCAGCAGTTTCCTCGGGAGCTCCTACGAGCAGTACTTC	CASSFLGSSYEQYF
.	TRBV7-9	TRBJ2-1	.	TGTGCCGTAATCTTGGGTGCGCTGGGGAATGAGCAGTTCTTC	CAVILGALGNEQFF
once	TRBV11-2	TRBJ2-3	.	TGTGCCAGCAGCTCCATAGCCATAGACAACACAGATACGCAGTATTTT	CASSSIAIDNTDTQYF
.	TRBV11-2	TRBJ2-5	TRBD2	TGTGCCAGCAGCTTCTTAGCGGGAGAAGTGACCCAGTACTTC	CASSFLAGEVTQYF
once	TRBV28	TRBJ1-1	TRBD1	TGTGCCAGCAGTCAAGTTCCCGGAACAGGGGACACTGAAGCTTTCTTT	CASSQVPGTGDTEAFF
.	TRBV20-1	TRBJ2-1	.	TGCAGTGCTCGGCCGAGGAGTGAGCAGTTCTTC	CSARPRSEQFF
.	TRBV5-8	TRBJ1-3	.	TGTGCCAGCAGCTTCATAATAAGCCTCGGAAACACCATATATTTT	CASSFIISLGNTIYF
.	TRBV14	TRBJ1-1	.	TGTGCCAGCAGCCAACTTTTGGGAATTAAAGCGTCCGTAAAGCTCGGAGGAGCTGAAGCTTTCTTT	CASSQLLGIKASVKLGGAEAFF
.	TRBV4-3	TRBJ1-4	.	TGCGCCAGCAGCCAAGTAGTAGGGGCAAATGAAAAACTGTTTTTT	CASSQVVGANEKLFF
.	TRBV6-5	TRBJ1-6	TRBD1	TGTGCCAGCAGTTACTCGGGACAGGGGAGCAATTCACCCCTCCACTTT	CASSYSGQGSNSPLHF
.	TRBV2	TRBJ1-5	TRBD1	TGTGCCAGCAAGGGACAGGTCAATCAGCCCCAGCATTTT	CASKGQVNQPQHF
.	TRBV12-3/TRBV12-4	TRBJ1-1	.	TGTGCCAGCAACGCCGGACACAACACTGAAGCTTTCTTT	CASNAGHNTEAFF
.	TRBV5-1	TRBJ1-1	TRBD1	TGCGCCAGCAGCGGTCGGACAGGGCCCGACAACCCGCTGAACACTGAAGCTTTCTTT	CASSGRTGPDNPLNTEAFF
.	TRBV6-2/TRBV6-3	TRBJ1-2	.	TGTGCCAGCAGTCCACGACCTTCTTCCAACTATGGCTACACCTTC	CASSPRPSSNYGYTF
.	TRBV5-1	TRBJ2-2	.	TGCGCCAGCAGCTTGAGCTTAACCGGGGAGCTGTTTTTT	CASSLSLTGELFF
.	TRBV5-1	TRBJ1-1	TRBD1	TGCGCCAGCAGCTCCCCGGGACAGGGGACGGGGACTGAAGCTTTCTTT	CASSSPGQGTGTEAFF